The T cell receptor (beta chain) described here comes from a study of cytomegalovirus exposure and HLA in healthy donors (dated 2017 in TCRdb). For the study in its entirety: In an earlier analysis of 550 to 750 of the donors, around 290 Gb of sequence data and approximately 100 million unique TCR beta sequences from about 190 million T cells were reported. An early release covering over 500 HLA-typed donors comprised about 320 gigabases of sequencing data and 85 million or so unique TCR sequences. The genetic ancestry cluster associated with self-reported Caucasian donors included about four fifths of the approximately 430 genotyped donors. The study was designed to test whether signatures of past pathogen exposure could be identified by cataloging public T cell receptors. The study used immunosequencing to profile the T cell repertoires of 670 or so subjects and linked those repertoires to cytomegalovirus serostatus. In addition to the first cohort of approximately 670 subjects, a separate validation cohort of 120 different subjects was used. The study combined high-throughput TCR immunosequencing, statistical association of individual TCRs with disease status, and machine learning to predict cytomegalovirus infection status. A later analysis re-analyzed previously published TCR beta repertoires from 650 to 800 donors and added high-resolution HLA genotyping to study TCR occurrence patterns. Rather than drawing on any new phenotypic data, the later analysis identified candidate immune exposures from TCR beta sequences and the way those sequences occurred across donors. In an earlier analysis of around 540 of the donors, high-throughput TCR beta sequencing was used to judge whether each TCR beta V gene segment behaved as functional or pseudogenic. Donor age, sex, ethnicity and CMV serostatus were collected together with the repertoire data. A later genetic analysis used genome-wide SNP genotypes for about 60% of the roughly 670 donors, treating that subset as a discovery cohort. All discovery cohort repertoires had been generated on a single sequencing platform. Both class I and class II loci were covered by HLA typing, at four-digit resolution. The number of typed donors differed by locus: about 629-630 for A, B, C, DRB1 and DQB1; some 500 for DQA1; 606 for DPA1; and roughly 470 for DPB1. About five DR-DQ haplotypes were treated as single units for association and clustering because of strong linkage in the cohort. Across approximately 400 genotyped donors of the cohort, an average of about 220,000 unique TCR beta nucleotide sequences per donor were sequenced, and 15% to 20% of those sequences were non-productive. The full study reports these points: Because the 87-base-pair reads could not distinguish some IMGT-functional V segments, including TRBV6-2 and TRBV6-3, those segments were excluded. Most TCR sequences were observed very rarely across donors, whereas some public TCRs were present in many individuals. For the cohort, immune exposure information was limited to CMV serostatus. The study listed 150 to 200 TCR beta chains as associated with cytomegalovirus. In a later analysis, several top co-occurrence clusters were reported to appear linked to parvovirus B19, influenza, CMV and Epstein-Barr virus. Because HLA typing was unavailable for some donors at each locus, only the typed subset was used in association tests. A further reported finding was that TCR beta sequences accurately predicted the HLA-A and HLA-B alleles for most subjects in the first cohort. A cluster of highly shared sequence variants was judged likely to be a technical artifact of the sequencing pipeline. Broadly in line with IMGT annotations, most TCR beta V segments showed up in productive rearrangements about 87% or about 30% of the time in an earlier analysis of several hundred of the donors. An association between a missense DCLRE1C variant and V-gene and J-gene trimming of TCR beta chains was found in a later genetic analysis and replicated in an independent cohort. In both the original and validation cohorts, the classifier was reported to diagnose cytomegalovirus status with high specificity and sensitivity. When HLA alleles, especially DR and DQ, strongly co-occurred, TCR associations were difficult to assign to individual alleles. The authors suggested that the approach could potentially be generalized to other disease states and immunological phenotypes. A later genetic analysis reported fewer N-insertions in productive TCRs among donors in an Asian-associated ancestry cluster than the roughly 670-donor mean. A few of the identified cytomegalovirus-associated TCR beta chains were confirmed in vitro to be specific for cytomegalovirus antigens. Linkage disequilibrium might explain the correlated functional status among segregating V segments, but an unknown experimental factor could not be ruled out. In a later analysis, the rate of TCR association differed among HLA loci, with DRB1 alleles having the most associated TCRs and HLA-C alleles having the fewest. The earlier analysis of approximately 560 of the donors excluded 15 to 20 rarely observed V segments, including chromosome 9 orphons, because counts were too low. In a later analysis, 16,951 TCR beta sequences were associated with specific HLA alleles at a false discovery rate of 0.05. In a later analysis, most CMV-associated TCR beta chains were found to appear HLA-restricted, with HLA associations seemingly driven largely by CMV exposure. This cohort had only TCR beta chains sequenced, and the lack of alpha or paired-chain data limited which features could be detected. Compared with equally common non-associated chains, HLA-associated TCR beta chains in a later analysis were more clonally expanded and had lower generation probabilities. The presence/absence analyses assumed that sequencing depth was roughly uniform across donors, and that assumption may not be true.

V ends up 3 bases short and J 4 bases short, with an unmatched junction base count of 16. The CDR3 contains 18 residues, cysteine and phenylalanine counted. Left in the record is the CDR3 DNA by itself, 54 bases read in frame from the first base. CDR1 and CDR2 are drawn from the germline V gene: SNHLY, FYNNEI. The cohort was made up of 666 healthy bone marrow donors. Cohort members were all nominally healthy when sampled, although unrecorded immune exposures were likely present. The donor tested CMV seropositive and was one of the 289 seropositive cohort members. Each donor provided a peripheral blood sample, and peripheral blood mononuclear cells were used for TCR beta sequencing. The Qiagen DNeasy Blood Extraction Kit was used to extract genomic DNA from the blood cell samples. In regard to this clone: Its antigen is not yet known. No base quality information exists; no much larger clone differs at one position.

The receptor library was made with the immunoSEQ multiplex PCR assay. A mixture of 60 forward primers for TCR Vbeta segments and 13 reverse primers for TCR Jbeta segments was used in the multiplex PCR. Amplification of the CDR3 region of rearranged TCR beta genes was performed with a multiplex PCR assay on genomic DNA. Amplified TCR beta libraries were sequenced as 87-base-pair reads on the Illumina HiSeq System. In the original analysis: A later analysis tallied tens of millions of unique TCR beta chains across the 610 or so repertoires, and around 12 million of those chains were shared by two or more donors. Raw reads were error-corrected and collapsed into unique sequences with a nearest-neighbor algorithm that merged closely related sequences to remove PCR and sequencing errors. CDR3 sequences were aligned to IMGT reference sequences to assign V, D and J gene segments. For a sequence to be retained, at least a six-nucleotide match to both a V gene segment and a J gene segment was required. A rearrangement counted as productive if the CDR3 had no stop codons and remained in frame with V and J, and every other rearrangement counted as non-productive. Following IMGT convention, CDR3 was defined as the stretch from the second conserved V-encoded cysteine up to the conserved J-encoded phenylalanine. The earlier analysis of fewer than 750 of the donors excluded sequences that lacked an unambiguous match to a single V gene segment. In an earlier analysis of approximately 590 of the donors, a V segment was called functional when productive rearrangements were above 56.7%, and segregating when the standard deviation between donors exceeded 5%. A statistical classification framework was built to diagnose cytomegalovirus status from the catalog of TCR beta chain sequences. V and J gene assignment, in a later analysis, came from comparing TCR nucleotide sequences with IMGT/GENE-DB human TR gene sequences. A later analysis assigned CDR3 sequences and most-parsimonious VDJ recombination scenarios with the TCRdist pipeline. In a later analysis, each TCR beta chain was defined by its CDR3 amino acid sequence together with its V-gene family, and reads without a unique V-gene family were excluded. A later analysis removed roughly 590 highly shared, low-generation-probability nucleotide sequences to deal with suspected cross-contamination and a sequencing artifact. In a later analysis, a clonal expansion index was calculated for each public chain from normalized within-repertoire ranks of inferred template counts. In a later analysis, generation probabilities were computed with a VDJ recombination model fitted to out-of-frame rearrangements, and the resulting probabilities were checked against IGoR. In a later analysis, TCR-TCR, TCR-HLA and TCR-CMV co-occurrence was scored with hypergeometric tests, and a repertoire-size bias correction was applied to TCR pairs. In a later analysis, false discovery rates were estimated by permuting HLA or CMV assignments 20 times. In a later analysis, co-occurring TCRs were grouped using DBSCAN, and TCRdist sequence similarity was added for clustering within HLA-allele-positive subsets. Co-occurrence clustering excluded repertoires with fewer than 30,000 or more than 120,000 public chains, plus five with anomalous nucleotide sharing. Drawn from immuneACCESS, this table holds only the in-frame rearrangements with V and J called that TCRdb kept. Clones are partly lost; checked studies trace under half to an unresolved V gene and leave the rest unexplained. V, J and clone size derive from that table, while D and trimming were established from the DNA sequence. The sample table lists 100,000 to 150,000 clones, about 73% of them with a count of one. The ten top clones hold about 4.4% of the sample.

The chain employs TRBV2 and TRBJ1-2; a stretch of 8 junction bases matches TRBD1. Material: PBMCs. This TCR was sampled from a woman in her 50s in good health and CMV-seropositive. The nucleotide sequence is given as TGTGCCAGCAGTGATCGCGCGGACAGGGCATTGATTTCCTATGGCTACACCTTC. This translates into CASSDRADRALISYGYTF.